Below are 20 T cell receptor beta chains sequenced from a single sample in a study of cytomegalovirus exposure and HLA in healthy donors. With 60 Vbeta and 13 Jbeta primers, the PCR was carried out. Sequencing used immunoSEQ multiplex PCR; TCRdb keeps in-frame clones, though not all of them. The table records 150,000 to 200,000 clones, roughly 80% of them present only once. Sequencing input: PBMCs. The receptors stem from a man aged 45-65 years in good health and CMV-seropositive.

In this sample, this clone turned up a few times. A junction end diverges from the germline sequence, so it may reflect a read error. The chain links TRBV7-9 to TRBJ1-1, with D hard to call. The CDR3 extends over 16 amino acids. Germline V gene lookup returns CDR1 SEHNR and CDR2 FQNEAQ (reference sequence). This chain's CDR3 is CSSSLAPKTPNTEAFF. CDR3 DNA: TGTTCCAGCAGCTTAGCCCCTAAGACACCGAACACTGAAGCTTTCTTT.

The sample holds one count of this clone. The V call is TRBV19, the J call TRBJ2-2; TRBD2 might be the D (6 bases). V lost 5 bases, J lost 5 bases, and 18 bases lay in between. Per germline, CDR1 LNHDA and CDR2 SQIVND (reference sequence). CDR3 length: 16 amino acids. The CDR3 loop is CASSLRGGLSTGELFF. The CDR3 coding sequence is TGTGCCAGTAGTTTGCGTGGGGGGTTAAGTACCGGGGAGCTGTTTTTT.

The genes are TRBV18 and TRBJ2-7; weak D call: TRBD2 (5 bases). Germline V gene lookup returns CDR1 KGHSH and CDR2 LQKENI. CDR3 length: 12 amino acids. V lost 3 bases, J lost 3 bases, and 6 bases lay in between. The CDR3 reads CASSPAGYEQYF. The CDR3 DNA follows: TGTGCCAGCTCACCGGCGGGCTACGAGCAGTACTTC.

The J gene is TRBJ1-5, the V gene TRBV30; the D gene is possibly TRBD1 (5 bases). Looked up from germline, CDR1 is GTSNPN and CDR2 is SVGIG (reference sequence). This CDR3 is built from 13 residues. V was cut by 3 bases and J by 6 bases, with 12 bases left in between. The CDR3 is CAWSPGPSQPQHF. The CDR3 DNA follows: TGTGCCTGGAGCCCAGGGCCCTCTCAGCCCCAGCATTTT. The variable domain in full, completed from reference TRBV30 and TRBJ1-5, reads SQTIHQWPATLVQPVGSPLSLECTVEGTSNPNLYWYRQAAGRGLQLLFYSVGIGQISSEVPQNLSASRPQDRQFILSSKKLLLSDSGFYLCAWSPGPSQPQHFGDGTRLSIL.

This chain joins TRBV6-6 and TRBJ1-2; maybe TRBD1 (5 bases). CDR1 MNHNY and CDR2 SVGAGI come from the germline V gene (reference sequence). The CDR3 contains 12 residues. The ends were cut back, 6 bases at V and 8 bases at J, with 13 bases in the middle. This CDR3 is CASRRGGGGYTF. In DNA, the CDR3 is TGTGCCAGCAGAAGGGGAGGTGGGGGCTACACCTTC.

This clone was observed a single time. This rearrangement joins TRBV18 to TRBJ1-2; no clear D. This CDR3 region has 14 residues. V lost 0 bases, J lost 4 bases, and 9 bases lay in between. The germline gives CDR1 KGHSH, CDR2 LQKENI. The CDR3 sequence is CASSPPAELYGYTF. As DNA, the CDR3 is TGTGCCAGCTCACCACCGGCGGAGCTCTATGGCTACACCTTC. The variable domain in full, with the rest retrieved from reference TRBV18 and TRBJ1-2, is NAGVMQNPRHLVRRRGQEARLRCSPMKGHSHVYWYRQLPEEGLKFMVYLQKENIIDESGMPKERFSAEFPKEGPSILRIQQVVRGDSAAYFCASSPPAELYGYTFGSGTRLTVV.

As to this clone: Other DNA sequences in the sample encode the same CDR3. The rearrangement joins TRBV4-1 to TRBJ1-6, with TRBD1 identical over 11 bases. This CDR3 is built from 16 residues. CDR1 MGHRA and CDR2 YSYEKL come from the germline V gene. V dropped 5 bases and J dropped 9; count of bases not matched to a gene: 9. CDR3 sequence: CASSTRTGGVGSPLHF. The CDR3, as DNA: TGCGCCAGCAGCACAAGGACAGGGGGCGTAGGTTCACCCCTCCACTTT.

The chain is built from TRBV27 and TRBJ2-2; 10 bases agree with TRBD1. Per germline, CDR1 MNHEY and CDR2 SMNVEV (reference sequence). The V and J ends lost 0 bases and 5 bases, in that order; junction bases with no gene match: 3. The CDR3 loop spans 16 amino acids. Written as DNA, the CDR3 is TGTGCCAGCAGTTTATCGACAGGGGGCAGGACCGGGGAGCTGTTTTTT. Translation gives CASSLSTGGRTGELFF.

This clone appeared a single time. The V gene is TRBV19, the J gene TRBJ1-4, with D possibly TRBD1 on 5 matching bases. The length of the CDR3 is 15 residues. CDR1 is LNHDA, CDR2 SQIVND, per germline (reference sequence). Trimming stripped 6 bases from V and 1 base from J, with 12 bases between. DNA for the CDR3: TGTGCCAGTAGGGGGGGTAGAGGAACTAATGAAAAACTGTTTTTT. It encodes CASRGGRGTNEKLFF.

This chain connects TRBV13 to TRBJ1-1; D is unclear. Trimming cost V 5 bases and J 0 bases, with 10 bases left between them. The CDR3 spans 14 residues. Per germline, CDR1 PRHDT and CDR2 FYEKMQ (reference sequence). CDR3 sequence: CASSKNQMNTEAFF. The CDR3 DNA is TGTGCCAGCAGCAAAAATCAAATGAACACTGAAGCTTTCTTT. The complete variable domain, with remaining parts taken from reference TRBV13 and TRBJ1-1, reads AAGVIQSPRHLIKEKRETATLKCYPIPRHDTVYWYQQGPGQDPQFLISFYEKMQSDKGSIPDRFSAQQFSDYHSELNMSSLELGDSALYFCASSKNQMNTEAFFGQGTRLTVV.

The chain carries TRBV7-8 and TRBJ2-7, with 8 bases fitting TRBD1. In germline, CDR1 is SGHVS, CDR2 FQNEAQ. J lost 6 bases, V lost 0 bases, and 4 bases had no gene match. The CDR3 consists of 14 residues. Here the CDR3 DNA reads TGTGCCAGCAGCTTAGCCGACAGGGGCTCCGAGCAGTACTTC. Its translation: CASSLADRGSEQYF.

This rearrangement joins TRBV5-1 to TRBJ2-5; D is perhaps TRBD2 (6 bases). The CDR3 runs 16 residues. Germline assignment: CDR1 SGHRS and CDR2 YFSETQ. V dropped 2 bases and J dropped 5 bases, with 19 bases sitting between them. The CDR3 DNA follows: TGCGCCAGCAGCTTAGGCACTAGCAGGAGGACGGAGACCCAGTACTTC. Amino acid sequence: CASSLGTSRRTETQYF.

The CDR3 sequence: CASSLRVGGANEQFF. Written as DNA, the CDR3 is TGTGCCAGCAGCTTAAGGGTAGGGGGGGCTAATGAGCAGTTCTTC. This chain links TRBV7-2 with TRBJ2-1; D may be TRBD2 (7 bases). CDR1 is SGHTA and CDR2 is FQGNSA in the germline V gene. Deletions cut 2 bases from V and 7 bases from J, with 15 bases between. The CDR3 totals 15 residues.

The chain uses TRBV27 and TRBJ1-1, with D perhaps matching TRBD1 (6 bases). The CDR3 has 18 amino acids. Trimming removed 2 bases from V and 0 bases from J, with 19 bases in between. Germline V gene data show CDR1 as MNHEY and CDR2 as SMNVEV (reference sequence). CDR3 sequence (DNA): TGTGCCAGCAGTTTAACGGTGCCAGGGGAAAGAATGAACACTGAAGCTTTCTTT. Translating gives CASSLTVPGERMNTEAFF.

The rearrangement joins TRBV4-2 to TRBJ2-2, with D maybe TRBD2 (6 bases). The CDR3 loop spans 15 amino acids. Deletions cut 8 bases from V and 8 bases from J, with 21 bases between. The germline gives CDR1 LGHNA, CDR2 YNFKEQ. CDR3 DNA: TGTGCCAGCGGGGGAGCGGGCTCCTCGGGGGGGGAGCTGTTTTTT. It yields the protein CASGGAGSSGGELFF.

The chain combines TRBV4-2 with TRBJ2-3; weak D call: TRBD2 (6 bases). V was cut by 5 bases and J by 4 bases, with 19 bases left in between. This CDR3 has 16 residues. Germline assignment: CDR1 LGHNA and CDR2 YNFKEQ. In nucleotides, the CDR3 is TGTGCCAGCAGCGGAATGCCTGCGGGGACCCCAGATACGCAGTATTTT. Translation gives CASSGMPAGTPDTQYF.

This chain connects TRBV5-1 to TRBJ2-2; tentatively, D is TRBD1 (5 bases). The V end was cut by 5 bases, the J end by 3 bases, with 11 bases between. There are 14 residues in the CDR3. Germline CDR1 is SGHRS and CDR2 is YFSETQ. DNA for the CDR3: TGCGCCAGCAGGGGGCAGGTCGACACCGGGGAGCTGTTTTTT. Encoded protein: CASRGQVDTGELFF.

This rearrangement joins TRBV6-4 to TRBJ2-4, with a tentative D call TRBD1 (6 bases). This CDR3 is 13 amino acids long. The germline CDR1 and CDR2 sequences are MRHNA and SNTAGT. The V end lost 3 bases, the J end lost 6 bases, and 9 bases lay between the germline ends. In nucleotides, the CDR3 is TGTGCCAGCAGTGATACCAGGGGAAACATTCAGTACTTC. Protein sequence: CASSDTRGNIQYF.

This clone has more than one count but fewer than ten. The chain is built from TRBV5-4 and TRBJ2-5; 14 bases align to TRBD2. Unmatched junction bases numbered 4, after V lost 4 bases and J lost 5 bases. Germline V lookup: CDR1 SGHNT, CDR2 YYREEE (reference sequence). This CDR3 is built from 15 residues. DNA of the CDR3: TGTGCCAGCAGCGTGACTAGCGGGGGGGCGGAGACCCAGTACTTC. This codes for CASSVTSGGAETQYF.

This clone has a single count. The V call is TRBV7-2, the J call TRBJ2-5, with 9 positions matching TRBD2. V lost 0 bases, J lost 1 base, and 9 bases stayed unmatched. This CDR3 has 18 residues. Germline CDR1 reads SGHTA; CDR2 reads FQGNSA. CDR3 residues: CASSLALGNSGSQETQYF. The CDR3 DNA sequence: TGTGCCAGCAGCTTAGCGTTGGGTAATAGCGGGAGCCAAGAGACCCAGTACTTC.